This entry describes one T cell receptor (beta chain). The antigen is unknown. Time point here: sample taken at primary tumor resection. Unsorted whole RNA samples from tumor, nontumor lung or frozen PBMC were sequenced. The cohort: approximately 66 early-stage, untreated non-small cell lung cancer patients. This record belongs to a study of spatial heterogeneity in lung cancer. General observations from the study: Ubiquitous, expanded tumor-derived TCRs were more frequently observed in blood at resection than at follow-up.

With 5 bases clipped from V and 3 bases from J, the junction kept 16 bases outside the gene matches. CDR3 length: 20 amino acids. The germline V gene encodes CDR1 KGHSH and CDR2 LQKENI. Each TCR cDNA molecule carried a unique molecular identifier. MiXCR was run by TCRdb on the 5' RACE reads, yielding one entry per CDR3 protein. The data show some 20,000 distinct CDR3 sequences, about 3% seen once. V usage is TRBV18 and J usage is TRBJ2-3, with TRBD2 matching 14 bases. This clonotype was sampled from a female donor with early-stage non-small cell lung cancer. The sample here was PBMCs, taken at surgery. The CDR3 sequence: CASSWTGTSGRGSSTDTQYF. CDR3 sequence (DNA): TGTGCCAGCTCATGGACCGGGACTAGCGGGAGAGGTAGTAGTACAGATACGCAGTATTTT.